Below, 9 T cell receptor beta chains from the same sample are listed, as sequenced in a study of early T cells in non-severe SARS-CoV-2 infection. TCRdb called the 5' RACE reads again in MiXCR, with one record for every CDR3 protein. The table records about 33,000 distinct CDR3 sequences, approximately 6.2% of them present only once. Sequencing was done on a sample of whole blood. The receptors were sampled from an adult who was a healthcare worker with PCR-confirmed SARS-CoV-2 infection or an uninfected control (not recorded which).

This clonotype was recorded a few times. The chain carries TRBV6-1 and TRBJ2-1; tentatively, D is TRBD1 or TRBD2 (5 bases each). The CDR3 is 13 residues long. Trimming removed 4 bases from V and 8 bases from J, with 12 bases in between. From germline, CDR1 is MNHNS and CDR2 SASEGT. CDR3 DNA: TGTGCCAGCAGTGTCATGGGGGTTGATGAGCAGTTCTTC. Residues: CASSVMGVDEQFF.

By frequency in the sample, this clonotype is medium-sized. The chain carries TRBV6-5 and TRBJ2-3, with TRBD2 as a possible D gene (7 bases). V dropped 2 bases and J dropped 4 bases, with 16 bases sitting between them. This CDR3 region has 16 residues. The germline gives CDR1 MNHEY, CDR2 SVGAGI. DNA of the CDR3: TGTGCCAGCAGTTACGGGGGGGCAGGGTATGCAGATACGCAGTATTTT. Translation: CASSYGGAGYADTQYF.

This clonotype was observed many times. This chain links TRBV7-9 with TRBJ2-1; 8 positions agree with TRBD2. Germline values: CDR1 SEHNR, CDR2 FQNEAQ (reference sequence). The CDR3 is 19 residues long. The V and J ends lost 1 base and 3 bases, in that order; junction bases with no gene match: 14. The CDR3 nucleotides read TGTGCCAGCAGCTTAGTCCGTACTAGGAGCGGGAGAAGCTACAATGAGCAGTTCTTC. As protein: CASSLVRTRSGRSYNEQFF.

This clonotype has ten or more counts. This chain joins TRBV2 and TRBJ1-6; 10 bases align to TRBD1. The germline CDR1 and CDR2 sequences are SNHLY and FYNNEI. V lost 4 bases, J lost 9 bases, and 3 bases stayed unmatched. This CDR3 is built from 14 residues. The CDR3 sequence is CASSGGQGSSPLHF. The CDR3 coding sequence is TGTGCCAGCAGTGGGGGACAGGGGAGTTCACCCCTCCACTTT.

The sample holds many counts of this clonotype. The CDR3 DNA sequence: TGTGCCAGCAGATCTAGCGGCTACACCTTC. Amino acids: CASRSSGYTF. This chain links TRBV12-3 or TRBV12-4 with TRBJ1-2; D is undetermined. V lost 6 bases and J 8 bases, leaving 7 bases between the germline ends. This CDR3 region has 10 residues.

Ten or more counts support this clonotype. V and J are TRBV11-2 and TRBJ2-1; 13 positions match TRBD2. The CDR3 has 19 amino acids. The V gene's germline CDR1 is SGHAT and CDR2 FQNNGV. V dropped 6 bases and J dropped 0; count of bases not matched to a gene: 11. CDR3 region: CASRNLGTSGKSSYNEQFF. CDR3 sequence (DNA): TGTGCCAGCAGAAATCTGGGGACTAGCGGGAAGAGCTCCTACAATGAGCAGTTCTTC.

The table lists this clonotype with a few counts. This chain joins TRBV7-3 and TRBJ2-3; maybe TRBD1 (6 bases). Per germline, CDR1 SGHTA and CDR2 FQGTGA. V was clipped by 5 bases and J by 0 bases, with 9 bases between them. There are 14 residues in the CDR3. The CDR3 here is CASSRDTSTDTQYF. The CDR3 nucleotides are TGTGCCAGCAGCCGGGACACCAGCACAGATACGCAGTATTTT.

Only a few counts were recorded for this clonotype. J is TRBJ2-3 and V is TRBV6-4, with TRBD2 matching 8 bases. V lost 3 bases, J lost 0 bases, and 2 bases stayed unmatched. Germline V CDR1 and CDR2: MRHNA, SNTAGT. The CDR3 length is 15 residues. CDR3 in amino acids: CASSESSGSTDTQYF. The CDR3 nucleotides read TGTGCCAGCAGTGAGTCTAGCGGGAGCACAGATACGCAGTATTTT.

The chain employs TRBV20-1 and TRBJ1-2; TRBD1 matches at 11 bases. There are 13 residues in the CDR3. CDR1 and CDR2 (germline): DFQATT, SNEGSKA (reference sequence). The chain's CDR3 is CSSWTGGIYGYTF. The CDR3 DNA reads as TGCAGCTCATGGACAGGGGGCATATATGGCTACACCTTC.